Listed below are T cell receptor beta chains from one sample, sequenced in a study of T cells in localized non-small cell lung cancer. This table comes from immunoSEQ multiplex PCR, and its TCRdb copy is limited to in-frame clones, with some not included. The table records roughly 48,000 clones, 77% of them present only once. This sample comprised peripheral blood, obtained before any cancer treatment. All receptors come from a man aged 40 to 69 with stage I squamous cell lung carcinoma. CDR3s include the opening cysteine and the closing phenylalanine or tryptophan. The D gene is left open where the match is weak. Size is omitted from some rows. Given values are once, few, many or a class for expanded clones.

v_gene: TRBV6-6
abundance: .
d_gene: TRBD1
j_gene: TRBJ1-3
CDR3nt: TGTGCCAGCACGGGACAGGGAAACACCATATATTTT
CDR3aa: CASTGQGNTIYF

v_gene: TRBV7-9
abundance: .
d_gene: TRBD2
j_gene: TRBJ2-1
CDR3nt: TGTGCCAGCAGTCCTCGGGGGGGCTCCTACAATGAGCAGTTCTTC
CDR3aa: CASSPRGGSYNEQFF

v_gene: TRBV28
abundance: few
d_gene: .
j_gene: TRBJ1-1
CDR3nt: TGTGCCAGCGGCCAACAAACCGAAGCTTTCTTT
CDR3aa: CASGQQTEAFF

v_gene: TRBV19
abundance: .
d_gene: .
j_gene: TRBJ2-3
CDR3nt: TGTGCCATCCCAAGGGGGGGGGCCCGCACAGATACGCAGTATTTT
CDR3aa: CAIPRGGARTDTQYF

v_gene: TRBV6-6
abundance: .
d_gene: TRBD1
j_gene: TRBJ2-1
CDR3nt: TGTGCCAGCAGTTACACCGGACAGGGATACAATGAGCAGTTCTTC
CDR3aa: CASSYTGQGYNEQFF

v_gene: TRBV9
abundance: few
d_gene: TRBD2
j_gene: TRBJ2-2
CDR3nt: TGTGCCAGCAGCCCCCGGCTAGCGGGGGACCTAAAGGGACCCGGGGAGCTGTTTTTT
CDR3aa: CASSPRLAGDLKGPGELFF

v_gene: TRBV10-3
abundance: .
d_gene: .
j_gene: TRBJ1-2
CDR3nt: TGTGCCATCAGTGAGTCGAGGGGGGGCGCCGACTATGGCTACACCTTC
CDR3aa: CAISESRGGADYGYTF

v_gene: TRBV4-2
abundance: .
d_gene: .
j_gene: TRBJ1-5
CDR3nt: TGTGCCAGCAGCCCTCTGGGACTTTCTGATCAGCCCCAGCATTTT
CDR3aa: CASSPLGLSDQPQHF

v_gene: TRBV5-6
abundance: .
d_gene: .
j_gene: TRBJ2-5
CDR3nt: TGTGCCAGCAGCATACTGAAGTTACCCCGACAGGAAGAGACCCAGTACTTC
CDR3aa: CASSILKLPRQEETQYF

v_gene: TRBV7-6
abundance: .
d_gene: .
j_gene: TRBJ1-3
CDR3nt: TGTGCCAGCAGCGTGGACCTTAGCTCTGGAAACACCATATATTTT
CDR3aa: CASSVDLSSGNTIYF

v_gene: TRBV9
abundance: .
d_gene: TRBD2
j_gene: TRBJ2-5
CDR3nt: TGTGCCAGCAGTGCCCCCCACGGGGGGGTACAAGAGACCCAGTACTTC
CDR3aa: CASSAPHGGVQETQYF

v_gene: TRBV27
abundance: once
d_gene: .
j_gene: TRBJ2-6
CDR3nt: TGTGCCAGCACCTCCCGGGACTCTGGGGCCAACGTCCTGACTTTC
CDR3aa: CASTSRDSGANVLTF

v_gene: TRBV7-4
abundance: .
d_gene: .
j_gene: TRBJ1-1
CDR3nt: TGTGCCAGCAGAGCAGGGGCTTTCTTT
CDR3aa: CASRAGAFF

v_gene: TRBV7-3
abundance: .
d_gene: .
j_gene: TRBJ2-3
CDR3nt: TGTGCCAGCAGCCTAGAGGGCCGCCGCACAGATACGCAGTATTTT
CDR3aa: CASSLEGRRTDTQYF

v_gene: TRBV5-5
abundance: .
d_gene: .
j_gene: TRBJ1-5
CDR3nt: TGTGCCAGCAGTCGCACAGCTGGGGTCGGGCAGCCCCAGCATTTT
CDR3aa: CASSRTAGVGQPQHF

v_gene: TRBV7-2
abundance: .
d_gene: .
j_gene: TRBJ1-2
CDR3nt: TGTGCCAGCAGCTCCACCCAGGGGAACTATGGCTACACCTTC
CDR3aa: CASSSTQGNYGYTF

v_gene: TRBV6-6
abundance: .
d_gene: .
j_gene: TRBJ1-1
CDR3nt: TGTGCCAGCAGTTACAGGGAGATGGACACTGAAGCTTTCTTT
CDR3aa: CASSYREMDTEAFF

v_gene: TRBV10-3
abundance: .
d_gene: .
j_gene: TRBJ1-5
CDR3nt: TGTGCCATCAGTGAGTCGGGGAAGGGAATGGGTCAGCCCCAGCATTTT
CDR3aa: CAISESGKGMGQPQHF

v_gene: TRBV30
abundance: .
d_gene: .
j_gene: TRBJ1-6
CDR3nt: TGTGCCTGGAGTTCTGAGTCAAATTCACCCCTCCACTTT
CDR3aa: CAWSSESNSPLHF

v_gene: TRBV11-1
abundance: .
d_gene: .
j_gene: TRBJ2-7
CDR3nt: TGTGCCAGCAGCTTGAACATGGACAGAGCCTACGAGCAGTACTTC
CDR3aa: CASSLNMDRAYEQYF

v_gene: TRBV28
abundance: .
d_gene: .
j_gene: TRBJ2-1
CDR3nt: TGTGCCAGCAGGCCCGGGACCACCAGTTACAATGAGCAGTTCTTC
CDR3aa: CASRPGTTSYNEQFF

v_gene: TRBV5-6
abundance: medium-sized
d_gene: .
j_gene: TRBJ1-4
CDR3nt: TGTGCCAGCAGCGTGGTGTTGGATGAAAAACTGTTTTTT
CDR3aa: CASSVVLDEKLFF

v_gene: TRBV2
abundance: .
d_gene: .
j_gene: TRBJ2-7
CDR3nt: TGTGCCAGCAGAAAGAGGACAGAGACCTACGAGCAGTACTTC
CDR3aa: CASRKRTETYEQYF

v_gene: TRBV27
abundance: .
d_gene: TRBD2
j_gene: TRBJ2-2
CDR3nt: TGTGCCAGCAGCTCCGGGACTAGCGGGACCGGGGAGCTGTTTTTT
CDR3aa: CASSSGTSGTGELFF

v_gene: TRBV7-8
abundance: .
d_gene: TRBD1
j_gene: TRBJ1-1
CDR3nt: TGTGCCAGCAGCACCCGGACAGGGTGGACTGAAGCTTTCTTT
CDR3aa: CASSTRTGWTEAFF

v_gene: TRBV6-5
abundance: .
d_gene: TRBD1
j_gene: TRBJ1-2
CDR3nt: TGTGCCAGCAGTTACACTGGACAGGTAGCTAACTATGGCTACACCTTC
CDR3aa: CASSYTGQVANYGYTF

v_gene: TRBV6-5
abundance: .
d_gene: .
j_gene: TRBJ1-4
CDR3nt: TGTGCCATCAGTCCGGAGGGGAGAGAAAAACTGTTTTTT
CDR3aa: CAISPEGREKLFF

v_gene: TRBV13
abundance: .
d_gene: .
j_gene: TRBJ1-3
CDR3nt: TGTGCCAGCAGCTTAGGAGTACGGCTCACTGGAAACACCATATATTTT
CDR3aa: CASSLGVRLTGNTIYF

v_gene: TRBV5-1
abundance: .
d_gene: .
j_gene: TRBJ2-3
CDR3nt: TGCGCCAGCTGCTTGGGTAGCGGCGCAGATACGCAGTATTTT
CDR3aa: CASCLGSGADTQYF

v_gene: TRBV11-2
abundance: few
d_gene: .
j_gene: TRBJ2-3
CDR3nt: TGTGCCAGCAGCTTCGGGGGCTTGGATACGCAGTATTTT
CDR3aa: CASSFGGLDTQYF

v_gene: TRBV6-6
abundance: .
d_gene: .
j_gene: TRBJ2-3
CDR3nt: TGTGCCAGCAGTTACCGATACAGTGGGGTCACAGATACGCAGTATTTT
CDR3aa: CASSYRYSGVTDTQYF

v_gene: TRBV28
abundance: .
d_gene: .
j_gene: TRBJ1-2
CDR3nt: TGTGCCAGCAGCTCCTCCGGGACCTCGGGTGGCTACACCTTC
CDR3aa: CASSSSGTSGGYTF

v_gene: TRBV18
abundance: .
d_gene: .
j_gene: TRBJ1-1
CDR3nt: TGTGCCAGCTCACCAATCGTCTCTGCCGGGACCATTAACACTGAAGCTTTCTTT
CDR3aa: CASSPIVSAGTINTEAFF

v_gene: TRBV4-1
abundance: .
d_gene: .
j_gene: TRBJ1-1
CDR3nt: TGCGCCAGCAGCGAAGTCGGGAACACTGAAGCTTTCTTT
CDR3aa: CASSEVGNTEAFF

v_gene: TRBV28
abundance: once
d_gene: .
j_gene: TRBJ1-4
CDR3nt: TGTGCCAGCAGTTTCCCTGCCCCGGACGGGCTGTTTTTT
CDR3aa: CASSFPAPDGLFF

v_gene: TRBV7-2
abundance: once
d_gene: .
j_gene: TRBJ2-1
CDR3nt: TGTGCCAGCAGCTTAGAATGGAGCCCCTACAATGAGCAGTTCTTC
CDR3aa: CASSLEWSPYNEQFF

v_gene: TRBV5-6
abundance: .
d_gene: TRBD2
j_gene: TRBJ2-7
CDR3nt: TGTGCCAGCAGCTTCCTTAGCGGGGGGGCCGCCGAGCAGTACTTC
CDR3aa: CASSFLSGGAAEQYF

v_gene: TRBV6-5
abundance: .
d_gene: .
j_gene: TRBJ1-1
CDR3nt: TGTGCCAGCAGTTTATACAGGAGTGCTGTTACTGAAGCTTTCTTT
CDR3aa: CASSLYRSAVTEAFF